These 32 T cell receptor beta chains were all obtained from the same sample, sequenced in a study of cytomegalovirus exposure and HLA in healthy donors. PCR employed 60 Vbeta and 13 Jbeta primers. The data were produced by immunoSEQ multiplex PCR, yet TCRdb's version contains in-frame clones alone and is incomplete. The table lists about 180,000 clones, roughly three quarters of them singletons. Sequences were obtained from PBMCs. The receptors were gathered from a woman aged 25-40 years in good health and CMV-seropositive.

The chain couples TRBV4-1 to TRBJ2-7; 9 bases match TRBD1. The CDR3 covers 15 residues. Unmatched junction bases numbered 7, after V lost 3 bases and J lost 4 bases. Per the germline V gene, CDR1 is MGHRA and CDR2 is YSYEKL. DNA for the CDR3: TGCGCCAGCAGCCAGGGTTCGACAGGGGGGTACGAGCAGTACTTC. Translation gives CASSQGSTGGYEQYF.

The chain couples TRBV11-2 to TRBJ2-2, with D possibly TRBD2 on 5 matching bases. CDR3 length equals 15 residues. V was cut by 3 bases and J by 5 bases, with 13 bases left in between. CDR1 and CDR2 (germline): SGHAT, FQNNGV. In nucleotides, the CDR3 is TGTGCCAGCAGCTTGACGGGAAGGGTGACCGGGGAGCTGTTTTTT. This gives the protein CASSLTGRVTGELFF.

The rearrangement uses TRBV15 and TRBJ2-2; possibly TRBD1 for D (6 bases). CDR1 is LNHNV and CDR2 is YYDKDF in the germline V gene (reference sequence). This CDR3 comprises 14 residues. Trimming took 5 bases from V and 7 from J, leaving 14 bases between them. Here the CDR3 reads CATSPYREIGELFF. The CDR3 DNA reads TGTGCCACCAGCCCCTACAGGGAAATCGGGGAGCTGTTTTTT.

The chain has TRBV6-5 and TRBJ1-5; 7 nucleotides agree with TRBD1. With 4 bases clipped from V and 6 bases from J, the junction kept 9 bases outside the gene matches. Germline V lookup: CDR1 MNHEY, CDR2 SVGAGI. The CDR3 is made up of 15 amino acids. This chain's CDR3 is CASSFGGDRTQPQHF. The CDR3 region has the DNA TGTGCCAGCAGTTTCGGGGGGGACAGAACTCAGCCCCAGCATTTT.

This clone was detected only once. The chain recombines TRBV7-8 with TRBJ2-7, with D possibly TRBD1 on 6 matching bases. V was pared by 7 bases and J by 2 bases, with 12 bases between. The germline CDR1 and CDR2 sequences are SGHVS and FQNEAQ. CDR3 length: 13 amino acids. CDR3: CASKGHRAYEQYF. The CDR3 DNA is TGTGCCAGCAAGGGACATCGTGCCTACGAGCAGTACTTC.

This chain joins TRBV7-9 and TRBJ2-7; D not resolved. The CDR3 consists of 13 residues. V lost 4 bases and J lost 1, with 8 bases in between. Germline V CDR1 and CDR2: SEHNR, FQNEAQ (reference sequence). The CDR3 DNA reads TGTGCCAGCAGCTCGACTTATTCCTACGAGCAGTACTTC. Translating gives CASSSTYSYEQYF.

The genes are TRBV9 and TRBJ2-7, with 9 bases identical to TRBD1. The CDR3 totals 15 residues. V shed 4 bases and J 5 bases; nucleotides not matched to a gene: 10. Germline V gene lookup returns CDR1 SGDLS and CDR2 YYNGEE. The CDR3 loop reads CASSRDRGGSDEQYF. CDR3 bases: TGTGCCAGCAGCCGCGACAGGGGGGGATCCGACGAGCAGTACTTC.

The rearrangement links TRBV7-9 to TRBJ2-4; D remains unclear. The germline V and J ends were trimmed by 10 bases and 10 bases, with 20 bases remaining between them. The CDR3 is 13 residues long. Germline CDR1 is SEHNR and CDR2 is FQNEAQ (reference sequence). Written as DNA, the CDR3 is TGTGCCACCCTGATGACCGGAGAGTGGATTCAGTACTTC. Protein sequence: CATLMTGEWIQYF.

The sample holds a few counts of this clone. The rearrangement links TRBV11-3 to TRBJ2-4, with a tentative D call TRBD1 (5 bases). V was clipped by 1 base and J by 1 base, with 8 bases between them. The CDR3 is 15 amino acids. The germline V gene encodes CDR1 SGHNT and CDR2 YENEEA. Written as DNA, the CDR3 is TGTGCCAGCAGCTTAGCGGCAGGGGCCAAAAACATTCAGTACTTC. This codes for CASSLAAGAKNIQYF.

This chain connects TRBV11-3 to TRBJ2-7, with 9 positions matching TRBD2. The V gene's germline CDR1 is SGHNT and CDR2 YENEEA. Trimming took 1 base from V and 0 from J; bases not matched to a gene: 4. The CDR3 consists of 16 residues. Here the CDR3 DNA reads TGTGCCAGCAGCTTAGTAGGCGGGGGGGCCTCCTACGAGCAGTACTTC. Translating gives CASSLVGGGASYEQYF.

This clone appeared a few times. The chain has TRBV7-8 and TRBJ2-5; D not resolved. CDR3 length: 13 amino acids. With 3 bases removed from V and 0 bases from J, the gap between germline ends came to 5 bases. Germline CDR1 reads SGHVS; CDR2 reads FQNEAQ. The CDR3 bases are TGTGCCAGCAGCTTGTCGGACCAAGAGACCCAGTACTTC. Its translation is CASSLSDQETQYF.

J is TRBJ1-3 and V is TRBV2, with a possible D match to TRBD1 (5 bases). Germline CDR1 is SNHLY and CDR2 is FYNNEI. CDR3 length equals 18 residues. V was trimmed by 5 bases and J by 0 bases, leaving 20 bases between them. The CDR3 sequence is CASSFRGGGASSGNTIYF. The CDR3 DNA reads as TGTGCCAGCAGTTTCCGCGGGGGAGGTGCCAGCTCTGGAAACACCATATATTTT.

The chain is built from TRBV6-5 and TRBJ1-4; a weak D match, TRBD1 (6 bases). This CDR3 has 14 residues. The V end was cut by 8 bases, the J end by 8 bases, with 18 bases between. Germline CDR1 is MNHEY and CDR2 is SVGAGI. This CDR3 is CASRDGTRREKLFF. The CDR3, as DNA: TGTGCCAGCCGGGATGGGACACGGCGGGAAAAACTGTTTTTT.

This chain links TRBV21-1 with TRBJ1-5; whether TRBD1, the table's D call, matches the DNA was not checked. TRBV21-1 counts as a pseudogene. This CDR3 comprises 13 residues. The CDR3 loop is CASSKGGTASQHF. The CDR3 bases are TGTGCCAGCAGCAAAGGGGGGACAGCCTCCCAGCATTTT.

In the case of this clone: Other DNA sequences from this sample encode an identical CDR3 as well. The chain combines TRBV28 with TRBJ2-5, with TRBD2 matching over 11 bases. The junction had 4 bases not matched to a gene; V was cut back by 3 bases and J by 1 base. Germline-derived CDR1 and CDR2 are MDHEN and SYDVKM. This CDR3 is 16 amino acids long. The CDR3 loop reads CASSFVAGGFQETQYF. The CDR3 DNA reads TGTGCCAGCAGTTTCGTAGCGGGGGGGTTCCAAGAGACCCAGTACTTC. The full variable domain, its missing parts supplied by reference TRBV28 and TRBJ2-5, is DVKVTQSSRYLVKRTGEKVFLECVQDMDHENMFWYRQDPGLGLRLIYFSYDVKMKEKGDIPEGYSVSREKKERFSLILESASTNQTSMYLCASSFVAGGFQETQYFGPGTRLLVL.

This chain uses TRBV10-1 with TRBJ1-5, with TRBD1 matching over 8 bases. The CDR3 has 15 amino acids. After removal of 5 bases from V and 2 bases from J, the junction contained 5 bases not matched to a gene. Germline assignment: CDR1 WNHNN and CDR2 SYGVQD (reference sequence). CDR3 nucleotides: TGCGCCAGCAGTCCAGGGGGCGCAGGCAATCAGCCCCAGCATTTT. Residues: CASSPGGAGNQPQHF.

The genes are TRBV28 and TRBJ2-7; TRBD1 aligns across 7 bases. The trim removed 5 bases at V and 12 bases at J, leaving 13 bases unmatched. The CDR3 totals 13 residues. Per the germline V gene, CDR1 is MDHEN and CDR2 is SYDVKM. CDR3 bases: TGTGCCAGCAGTGGGGCCCAGGGGGTCTCGTCGTACTTC. Its protein product is CASSGAQGVSSYF.

V and J are TRBV5-8 and TRBJ1-2, with 8 bases matching TRBD1. The CDR3 is made up of 13 amino acids. Trimming took 4 bases from V and 2 from J; bases not matched to a gene: 1. Germline V gene data show CDR1 as SGHTS and CDR2 as YDEGEE. The CDR3 spells CASSRTGNYGYTF. The DNA for the CDR3 is TGTGCCAGCAGCCGGACAGGGAACTATGGCTACACCTTC.

This chain links TRBV29-1 with TRBJ2-6; D is perhaps TRBD1 (5 bases). CDR1 SQVTM and CDR2 ANQGSEA come from the germline V gene. There are 15 residues in the CDR3. V was clipped by 4 bases and J by 1 base, with 11 bases between them. The CDR3 DNA reads as TGCAGCGTTGGTATACAGGTTTCTGGGGCCAACGTCCTGACTTTC. This sequence encodes CSVGIQVSGANVLTF.

The chain couples TRBV6-5 to TRBJ2-5; 8 bases align to TRBD1. The CDR3 loop spans 14 amino acids. The V and J ends lost 2 bases and 6 bases, in that order; junction bases with no gene match: 5. The germline V gene has CDR1 MNHEY and CDR2 SVGAGI. This CDR3 reads CASSYTGGLKTQYF. CDR3 coding DNA: TGTGCCAGCAGTTACACAGGGGGACTGAAGACCCAGTACTTC.

The J gene is TRBJ2-5, the V gene TRBV5-1; a possible D gene is TRBD2 (7 bases). In germline, CDR1 is SGHRS, CDR2 YFSETQ. V was shortened by 0 bases and J by 5 bases, with 17 bases between the two germline ends. This CDR3 contains 16 residues. The CDR3 is CASSLEFSGQGETQYF. In DNA, the CDR3 is TGCGCCAGCAGCTTGGAGTTTAGCGGGCAGGGGGAGACCCAGTACTTC.

The chain combines TRBV7-9 with TRBJ1-6; tentatively, D is TRBD1 (6 bases). V was pared by 4 bases and J by 10 bases, with 11 bases between. The CDR3 runs 13 residues. Germline loops: CDR1 SEHNR, CDR2 FQNEAQ (reference sequence). The CDR3 protein is CASSSGDRSPLHF. CDR3 nucleotide sequence: TGTGCCAGCAGCTCAGGGGATCGATCACCCCTCCACTTT.

The V call is TRBV6-1, the J call TRBJ1-2, with D possibly TRBD1 on 6 matching bases. The germline V and J ends were trimmed by 7 bases and 4 bases, with 16 bases remaining between them. Germline assignment: CDR1 MNHNS and CDR2 SASEGT. The CDR3 covers 14 residues. The CDR3: CASKVGGVSYGYTF. In nucleotides, the CDR3 is TGTGCCAGCAAGGTTGGGGGCGTCAGCTATGGCTACACCTTC.

This rearrangement joins TRBV7-8 to TRBJ2-3; D perhaps matches TRBD1 (5 bases). Germline V gene lookup returns CDR1 SGHVS and CDR2 FQNEAQ. Trimming took 0 bases from V and 0 from J, leaving 13 bases between them. This CDR3 contains 17 residues. This chain's CDR3 is CASSLAQTAPSTDTQYF. CDR3 in DNA: TGTGCCAGCAGCTTAGCGCAGACAGCCCCGAGCACAGATACGCAGTATTTT.

The chain joins TRBV27 to TRBJ2-3; 12 bases line up with TRBD2. J was trimmed by 5 bases and V by 4 bases; bases with no gene match: 7. CDR1 and CDR2 from the germline V gene are MNHEY and SMNVEV (reference sequence). The CDR3 totals 16 residues. The CDR3 nucleotides are TGTGCCAGCAGTTCTCAGCGGACTAGCGGGGTAGATACGCAGTATTTT. The encoded protein is CASSSQRTSGVDTQYF.

The chain uses TRBV19 and TRBJ1-5, with D unresolved. With 4 bases removed from V and 7 bases from J, the gap between germline ends came to 17 bases. The germline V gene encodes CDR1 LNHDA and CDR2 SQIVND (reference sequence). This CDR3 contains 15 residues. This chain's CDR3 is CASSTGVGAIQPQHF. The CDR3, as DNA: TGTGCCAGTAGTACTGGGGTGGGAGCGATCCAGCCCCAGCATTTT.

This clone was detected a few times. V usage is TRBV11-3 and J usage is TRBJ2-5; TRBD2 matches 9 bases. V lost 2 bases, J lost 2 bases, and 6 bases stayed unmatched. CDR1 is SGHNT and CDR2 is YENEEA in the germline V gene. The CDR3 has 16 amino acids. CDR3 DNA sequence: TGTGCCAGCAGCTTACAGACTAGCGGAGGGCAAGAGACCCAGTACTTC. Protein: CASSLQTSGGQETQYF. The variable domain in full, with the rest retrieved from reference TRBV11-3 and TRBJ2-5, is EAGVVQSPRYKIIEKKQPVAFWCNPISGHNTLYWYLQNLGQGPELLIRYENEEAVDDSQLPKDRFSAERLKGVDSTLKIQPAELGDSAVYLCASSLQTSGGQETQYFGPGTRLLVL.

The chain is built from TRBV10-1 and TRBJ2-3, with a weak D call TRBD1 (6 bases). In germline, CDR1 is WNHNN, CDR2 SYGVQD (reference sequence). The CDR3 length is 15 residues. V lost 0 bases to trimming and J lost 4 bases, with 11 bases between them. The CDR3 bases are TGCGCCAGCAGTGAGTCTAGGACAGCAGCAGATACGCAGTATTTT. This gives the protein CASSESRTAADTQYF.

Here the CDR3 reads CASSFVYSNQPQHF. CDR3 bases: TGTGCCAGCAGTTTTGTGTACTCAAATCAGCCCCAGCATTTT. The chain joins TRBV27 to TRBJ1-5; no firm D call. V was clipped by 3 bases and J by 4 bases, with 10 bases between them. Germline V gives CDR1 MNHEY, CDR2 SMNVEV (reference sequence). The CDR3 is 14 residues long.

This chain links TRBV6-6 with TRBJ2-7; the D is unclear. Germline-derived CDR1 and CDR2 are MNHNY and SVGAGI (reference sequence). The CDR3 sequence is 12 residues long. Trimming cost V 0 bases and J 5 bases, with 5 bases left between them. The CDR3 DNA is TGTGCCAGCAGTTACTCGGCAGACGAGCAGTACTTC. As protein: CASSYSADEQYF.

The rearrangement uses TRBV5-1 and TRBJ2-3, with D unresolved. Germline CDR1 and CDR2: SGHRS and YFSETQ. The CDR3 sequence is 13 residues long. V dropped 2 bases and J dropped 6 bases, with 10 bases sitting between them. This chain's CDR3 is CASSFYTEDTQYF. CDR3 nucleotides: TGCGCCAGCAGCTTCTACACGGAGGATACGCAGTATTTT.

The chain combines TRBV28 with TRBJ2-7; no clear D gene. With 3 bases removed from V and 4 bases from J, the gap between germline ends came to 7 bases. CDR1 MDHEN and CDR2 SYDVKM come from the germline V gene. CDR3 length equals 12 residues. The CDR3, as DNA: TGTGCCAGCAGTTTTTTTCGGTACGAGCAGTACTTC. Its translation is CASSFFRYEQYF.